These 25 T cell receptor beta chains share one sample of origin, sequenced in a study of response to subunit inactivated influenza vaccine. TCRdb redid the calling of the RT-PCR reads with MiXCR, one entry per CDR3 protein. The sample gives 530,000 or so distinct CDR3 sequences, approximately 12% of which show up once; 10% is in the top ten. The starting material was PBMCs from blood, obtained on the day of vaccination. Receptors originate from a man between 50 and 59 years old who received an inactivated influenza vaccine.

This clonotype was counted ten times or more. The chain employs TRBV5-1 and TRBJ2-5; D unresolved. Germline assignment: CDR1 SGHRS and CDR2 YFSETQ. The V and J ends lost 5 bases and 5 bases respectively, with 10 bases between them. The CDR3 totals 12 residues. Here the CDR3 DNA reads TGCGCCAGCAGGGGCTGGACGGAGACCCAGTACTTC. It translates to CASRGWTETQYF.

This clonotype was picked up many times. V is TRBV4-2 and J is TRBJ2-5, with D perhaps matching TRBD2 (6 bases). The CDR3 is 16 amino acids. With 1 base removed from V and 1 base from J, the gap between germline ends came to 13 bases. Germline values: CDR1 LGHNA, CDR2 YNFKEQ. CDR3 loop: CASSQVGVGGQETQYF. DNA for the CDR3: TGTGCCAGCAGCCAAGTTGGAGTGGGGGGCCAAGAGACCCAGTACTTC.

V usage is TRBV2 and J usage is TRBJ2-7; the D gene could be TRBD1 or TRBD2 (5 bases each). Trimming took off 10 bases at V and 0 bases at J, with 19 bases between the two ends. Per the germline V gene, CDR1 is SNHLY and CDR2 is FYNNEI. The CDR3 is 15 residues long. The CDR3 DNA is TGTGCCACCACCCACCCGGGACCTAGCTCCTACGAGCAGTACTTC. Protein sequence: CATTHPGPSSYEQYF.

This chain connects TRBV12-3 or TRBV12-4 to TRBJ2-1; D unresolved. The CDR3 runs 13 residues. Trimming cost V 5 bases and J 4 bases, with 9 bases left between them. CDR3: CASSPRHYNEQFF. CDR3 bases: TGTGCCAGCAGTCCCAGACATTACAATGAGCAGTTCTTC.

The rearrangement links TRBV2 to TRBJ2-7; TRBD2 matches at 8 bases. CDR1 is SNHLY and CDR2 is FYNNEI in the germline V gene. Trimming at V came to 6 bases and at J to 6 bases, leaving 10 bases not matched to a gene. This CDR3 comprises 14 residues. The CDR3 sequence: CASSQRGTVTEQYF. CDR3 bases: TGTGCCAGCAGCCAGCGGGGGACGGTAACCGAGCAGTACTTC.

This clonotype came up a few times. The rearrangement uses TRBV6-1 and TRBJ2-1; 8 positions agree with TRBD2. The CDR3 is 14 residues long. After removal of 5 bases from V and 6 bases from J, the junction contained 6 bases not matched to a gene. Germline V gene data show CDR1 as MNHNS and CDR2 as SASEGT. In nucleotides, the CDR3 is TGTGCCAGCAGTCCGGGACTAGAAATCAATGAGCAGTTCTTC. This translates into CASSPGLEINEQFF.

This clonotype has more than one count but fewer than ten. The CDR3 reads CASSLSSGVRETQYF. The CDR3 nucleotides read TGTGCCAGCAGTTTATCTAGCGGGGTGCGGGAGACCCAGTACTTC. The gene calls are TRBV12-3 or TRBV12-4 and TRBJ2-5, with 9 bases identical to TRBD2. CDR3 length equals 15 residues. V was clipped by 2 bases and J by 5 bases; unmatched bases: 6.

In this sample, this clonotype turned up many times. The chain carries TRBV7-2 and TRBJ2-1; D uncertain. This CDR3 is 14 amino acids long. Trimming took 2 bases from V and 4 from J, leaving 9 bases between them. The germline V gene has CDR1 SGHTA and CDR2 FQGNSA. The CDR3 loop reads CASSLRGGYNEQFF. CDR3 DNA: TGTGCCAGCAGCTTAAGAGGCGGATACAATGAGCAGTTCTTC.

This clonotype was picked up many times. The genes are TRBV20-1 and TRBJ2-7; 8 bases line up with TRBD2. This CDR3 has 16 amino acids. From germline, CDR1 is DFQATT and CDR2 SNEGSKA (reference sequence). Trimming cost V 1 base and J 6 bases; bases outside gene matches: 14. CDR3 DNA sequence: TGCAGTGCTAGAGGACGGGGGGGCAGGATCCTCCGCGAGCAGTACTTC. Protein sequence: CSARGRGGRILREQYF.

This clonotype was seen a handful of times. The chain carries TRBV20-1 and TRBJ1-4; a possible D gene is TRBD1 (5 bases). This CDR3 has 14 amino acids. V shed 5 bases and J shed 8 bases, with 18 bases lying between them. CDR1 and CDR2 (germline): DFQATT, SNEGSKA (reference sequence). The CDR3 DNA follows: TGCAGTGCTCATACCCCAGGGTTTGGGGAAAAACTGTTTTTT. This translates into CSAHTPGFGEKLFF.

The chain joins TRBV7-9 to TRBJ2-3; a possible D gene is TRBD1 (5 bases). V was shortened by 4 bases and J by 4 bases, with 12 bases between the two germline ends. This CDR3 comprises 14 residues. Germline V gene sequence: CDR1 SEHNR, CDR2 FQNEAQ (reference sequence). The CDR3 nucleotides read TGTGCCAGCAGCTCCGGACAAGTACCAGATACGCAGTATTTT. It yields the protein CASSSGQVPDTQYF.

This clonotype was counted many times. The rearrangement uses TRBV2 and TRBJ2-7; the match to TRBD1 covers 8 bases. V lost 9 bases and J lost 0; bases outside the gene matches: 13. CDR1 and CDR2 from the germline V gene are SNHLY and FYNNEI. CDR3 size: 16 residues. The CDR3 sequence is CASRTGPHFSSYEQYF. CDR3 DNA sequence: TGTGCCAGTCGGACAGGGCCTCATTTTAGCTCCTACGAGCAGTACTTC.

With respect to this clonotype: A much more abundant neighbour one base away suggests this may be a read error. The chain joins TRBV7-2 to TRBJ2-1; D uncertain. Germline V CDR1 and CDR2: SGHTA, FQGNSA. This CDR3 has 15 amino acids. CDR3 sequence: CASGLEHSRYNEQFF. As DNA, the CDR3 is TGTGCCAGCGGCTTAGAACACTCGCGGTACAATGAGCAGTTCTTC. Using reference TRBV7-2 and TRBJ2-1 for the parts outside the CDR3, the full variable domain is GAGVSQSPSNKVTEKGKDVELRCDPISGHTALYWYRQSLGQGLEFLIYFQGNSAPDKSGLPSDRFSAERTGGSVSTLTIQRTQQEDSAVYLCASGLEHSRYNEQFFGPGTRLTVL.

This clonotype was counted many times. V gene TRBV7-9 combines with J gene TRBJ2-7, with D perhaps matching TRBD1 or TRBD2 (5 bases each). From germline, CDR1 is SEHNR and CDR2 FQNEAQ (reference sequence). The CDR3 spans 14 residues. V was trimmed by 5 bases and J by 3 bases, leaving 14 bases between them. CDR3 protein: CASSPSGTNYEQYF. Here the CDR3 DNA reads TGTGCCAGCAGCCCCTCCGGGACGAACTACGAGCAGTACTTC.

This clonotype was seen at least ten times. The rearrangement uses TRBV27 and TRBJ2-3; 11 bases are a match to TRBD2. Unmatched junction bases numbered 6, after V lost 9 bases and J lost 4 bases. CDR1 is MNHEY and CDR2 is SMNVEV in the germline V gene (reference sequence). The CDR3 is made up of 14 amino acids. For the CDR3, the DNA is TGTGCCAGTCGAATAGCGGGAGGGGCAGATACGCAGTATTTT. It codes for CASRIAGGADTQYF.

The chain carries TRBV20-1 and TRBJ2-6; D might be TRBD2 (6 bases). With 2 bases removed from V and 0 bases from J, the gap between germline ends came to 8 bases. Germline V gives CDR1 DFQATT, CDR2 SNEGSKA (reference sequence). This CDR3 contains 15 residues. CDR3 nucleotide sequence: TGCAGTGCTAGAAAGGGAGGCTCTGGGGCCAACGTCCTGACTTTC. Protein product: CSARKGGSGANVLTF.

This clonotype was detected only a few times. This sequence joins TRBV7-2 and TRBJ2-1, with TRBD1 matching over 10 bases. This CDR3 is 15 amino acids long. V was clipped by 5 bases and J by 4 bases; unmatched bases: 5. CDR1 is SGHTA and CDR2 is FQGNSA in the germline V gene. CDR3 sequence: CASSTDRGTYNEQFF. The CDR3 bases are TGTGCCAGCAGCACGGACAGGGGGACTTACAATGAGCAGTTCTTC.

This clonotype was observed many times. The genes are TRBV28 and TRBJ2-1, with 7 bases matching TRBD1. This CDR3 has 14 residues. The germline V gene encodes CDR1 MDHEN and CDR2 SYDVKM. Trimming took 2 bases from V and 7 from J; bases not matched to a gene: 5. The CDR3 sequence is CASSLDRARNEQFF. For the CDR3, the DNA is TGTGCCAGCAGTTTAGACAGGGCCAGGAATGAGCAGTTCTTC.

This clonotype turned up a few times. The chain employs TRBV12-3 or TRBV12-4 and TRBJ2-1; the match to TRBD2 covers 7 bases. CDR3 size: 15 residues. The V segment lost 5 bases and the J segment 8 bases; nucleotides outside the gene matches: 12. As DNA, the CDR3 is TGTGCCAGCAGTCCCTTCAGCGGGACCTCCGATGAGCAGTTCTTC. This codes for CASSPFSGTSDEQFF.

As for this clonotype: An end of the junction differs from the germline gene, which may be a read error. The chain combines TRBV2 with TRBJ1-5; TRBD1 matches at 7 bases. Germline V gives CDR1 SNHLY, CDR2 FYNNEI. The CDR3 loop spans 15 amino acids. The CDR3 is CASSYRGSGNQPQRF. The CDR3 DNA is TGTGCCAGCAGTTACAGGGGATCGGGCAATCAGCCCCAGCGTTTT.

The chain recombines TRBV20-1 with TRBJ2-1; D perhaps matches TRBD1 (5 bases). Germline V gene sequence: CDR1 DFQATT, CDR2 SNEGSKA (reference sequence). V was shortened by 0 bases and J by 0 bases, with 12 bases between the two germline ends. The CDR3 is made up of 16 amino acids. CDR3 coding DNA: TGCAGTGCTAGAGATTTAAGGGGAAGCTCCTACAATGAGCAGTTCTTC. As protein: CSARDLRGSSYNEQFF.

This rearrangement joins TRBV7-9 to TRBJ2-1, with unresolved D. The CDR3 covers 12 residues. Trimming cost V 1 base and J 11 bases, with 9 bases left between them. Germline CDR1 and CDR2: SEHNR and FQNEAQ (reference sequence). The CDR3 DNA sequence: TGTGCCAGCAGCTTAGAAAGCGAGAAGCAGTTCTTC. This sequence encodes CASSLESEKQFF.

The chain couples TRBV7-2 to TRBJ1-1, with a weak D call TRBD1 (6 bases). V was pared by 5 bases and J by 1 base, with 17 bases between. This CDR3 region has 16 residues. CDR1 is SGHTA, CDR2 FQGNSA, per germline. CDR3 DNA: TGTGCCAGCAGCAGAACCCCCAGGGGAGCGAACACTGAAGCTTTCTTT. Translating gives CASSRTPRGANTEAFF. Together with reference TRBV7-2 and TRBJ1-1, the CDR3 gives the full variable domain: GAGVSQSPSNKVTEKGKDVELRCDPISGHTALYWYRQSLGQGLEFLIYFQGNSAPDKSGLPSDRFSAERTGGSVSTLTIQRTQQEDSAVYLCASSRTPRGANTEAFFGQGTRLTVV.

This clonotype was seen ten or more times. For the CDR3, the DNA is TGTGCCAGCAGCTTAGTGGGACTAGCAATGCCGGTGCAGTTCTTC. It is translated as CASSLVGLAMPVQFF. The rearrangement links TRBV7-8 to TRBJ2-1; the match to TRBD2 covers 9 bases. The germline gives CDR1 SGHVS, CDR2 FQNEAQ. The ends lost 1 base at V and 12 bases at J; junction bases unmatched: 10. The CDR3 runs to 15 residues.

This clonotype was picked up many times. V usage is TRBV6-1 and J usage is TRBJ2-1, with 10 bases identical to TRBD1. The CDR3 sequence is 14 residues long. The V gene end was trimmed by 8 bases and the J gene end by 6 bases; junction bases not matched to a gene: 7. Per the germline V gene, CDR1 is MNHNS and CDR2 is SASEGT. The CDR3 loop reads CASSWDRGSNEQFF. In DNA form, the CDR3 reads TGTGCCAGCTCCTGGGACAGGGGCTCCAATGAGCAGTTCTTC.